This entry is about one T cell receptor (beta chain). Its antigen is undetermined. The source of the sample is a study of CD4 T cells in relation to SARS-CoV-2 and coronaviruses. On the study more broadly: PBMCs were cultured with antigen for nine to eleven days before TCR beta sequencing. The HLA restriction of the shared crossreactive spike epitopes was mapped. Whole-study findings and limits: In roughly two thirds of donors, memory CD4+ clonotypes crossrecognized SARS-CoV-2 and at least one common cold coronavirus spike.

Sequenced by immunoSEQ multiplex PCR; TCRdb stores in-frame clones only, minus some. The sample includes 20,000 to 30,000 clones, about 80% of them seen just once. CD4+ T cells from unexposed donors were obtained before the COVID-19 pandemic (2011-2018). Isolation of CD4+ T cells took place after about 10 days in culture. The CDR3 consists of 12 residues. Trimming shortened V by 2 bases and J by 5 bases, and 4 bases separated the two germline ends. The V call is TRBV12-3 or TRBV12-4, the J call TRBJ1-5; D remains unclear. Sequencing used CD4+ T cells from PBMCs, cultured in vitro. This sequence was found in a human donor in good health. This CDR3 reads CASSLQYQPQHF. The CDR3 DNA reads TGTGCCAGCAGTTTACAGTATCAGCCCCAGCATTTT.